A single sample gave rise to the 8 T cell receptor beta chains below, sequenced in a study of blood T cell repertoires in COVID-19. Assay: immunoSEQ multiplex PCR; the TCRdb copy retains only in-frame clones and omits some. The table shows around 200,000 clones, with about 88% occurring only once. Sequencing was performed on peripheral blood. The receptor source for this set is a man between 25 and 39 years old with acute or convalescent COVID-19.

This clone was observed once. The chain carries TRBV5-1 and TRBJ2-7; the D gene is possibly TRBD1 (6 bases). The CDR3 runs to 15 residues. Germline lookup yields CDR1 SGHRS and CDR2 YFSETQ. The V gene lost 4 bases and the J gene lost 4 bases, with 18 bases spanning the gap. For the CDR3, the DNA is TGCGCCAGCAGCGCGGCAGGGGCGCGTGATTACGAGCAGTACTTC. Its protein product is CASSAAGARDYEQYF.

This chain connects TRBV4-2 to TRBJ2-1, with D possibly TRBD2 on 7 matching bases. In germline, CDR1 is LGHNA, CDR2 YNFKEQ. The V end lost 3 bases, the J end lost 10 bases, and 16 bases lay between the germline ends. This CDR3 contains 14 residues. CDR3 sequence: CASSHPGGAREQFF. CDR3 DNA sequence: TGTGCCAGCAGCCACCCTGGGGGGGCGCGGGAGCAGTTCTTC.

V is TRBV18 and J is TRBJ2-1, with D hard to call. Trimming shortened V by 4 bases and J by 4 bases, and 8 bases separated the two germline ends. The CDR3 spans 13 residues. Germline V gene sequence: CDR1 KGHSH, CDR2 LQKENI. The CDR3 DNA reads TGTGCCAGCTCACAGGAGAGTTACAATGAGCAGTTCTTC. It translates to CASSQESYNEQFF.

This sequence joins TRBV5-1 and TRBJ1-1, with TRBD1 matching over 8 bases. Per germline, CDR1 SGHRS and CDR2 YFSETQ. J lost 4 bases, V lost 4 bases, and 21 bases had no gene match. This CDR3 spans 19 amino acids. The CDR3 DNA sequence: TGCGCCAGCAGCGCTTTTTCTACAGGGGGTGGTGGTTCGAGCACTGAAGCTTTCTTT. Its protein is CASSAFSTGGGGSSTEAFF.

CDR3 amino acids: CASSSGLAGVQETQYF. CDR3 sequence (DNA): TGTGCCAGCAGCTCGGGACTAGCGGGGGTCCAAGAGACCCAGTACTTC. The chain has TRBV7-9 and TRBJ2-5; 14 bases map to TRBD2. CDR1 and CDR2 (germline): SEHNR, FQNEAQ (reference sequence). This CDR3 spans 16 amino acids. The J segment lost 1 base and the V segment lost 4 bases, leaving 2 bases of the junction unmatched.

V is TRBV11-2 and J is TRBJ1-5; no definite D call. Germline V gene data show CDR1 as SGHAT and CDR2 as FQNNGV. Trimming pared 1 base from V and 1 base from J, leaving 5 bases between. The CDR3 has 14 residues. The CDR3 bases are TGTGCCAGCAGCTTAGGGCAGAGCAATCAGCCCCAGCATTTT. Its translation: CASSLGQSNQPQHF.

The rearrangement uses TRBV18 and TRBJ2-3, with D possibly matching TRBD1 (7 bases). This CDR3 has 16 amino acids. Trimming left V 2 bases short and J 0 bases short, with 12 bases between. Germline loops: CDR1 KGHSH, CDR2 LQKENI. CDR3 amino acids: CASSPRQGGSTDTQYF. CDR3 coding DNA: TGTGCCAGCTCACCAAGGCAGGGGGGTAGCACAGATACGCAGTATTTT.

The chain's CDR3 is CSGGQGGEAFF. CDR3 sequence (DNA): TGCAGCGGGGGACAGGGCGGCGAAGCTTTCTTT. The chain is built from TRBV29-1 and TRBJ1-1; 9 bases match TRBD1. The V and J ends lost 7 bases and 8 bases, in that order; junction bases with no gene match: 5. Germline V gives CDR1 SQVTM, CDR2 ANQGSEA. The CDR3 is 11 residues long. The full variable domain, completed using reference TRBV29-1 and TRBJ1-1, is SAVISQKPSRDICQRGTSLTIQCQVDSQVTMMFWYRQQPGQSLTLIATANQGSEATYESGFVIDKFPISRPNLTFSTLTVSNMSPEDSSIYLCSGGQGGEAFFGQGTRLTVV.